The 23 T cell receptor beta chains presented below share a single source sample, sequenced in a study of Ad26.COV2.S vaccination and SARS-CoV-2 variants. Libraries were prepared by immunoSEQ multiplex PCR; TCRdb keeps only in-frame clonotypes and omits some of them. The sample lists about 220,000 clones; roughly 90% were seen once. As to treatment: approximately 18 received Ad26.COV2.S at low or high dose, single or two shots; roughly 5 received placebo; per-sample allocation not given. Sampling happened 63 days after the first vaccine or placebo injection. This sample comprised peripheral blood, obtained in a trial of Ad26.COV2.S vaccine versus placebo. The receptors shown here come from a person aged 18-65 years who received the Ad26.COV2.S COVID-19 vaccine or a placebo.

The CDR3 reads CASTGQGYNSPLHF. DNA of the CDR3: TGCGCCAGCACGGGCCAGGGGTATAATTCACCCCTCCACTTT. The chain joins TRBV10-1 to TRBJ1-6; D may be TRBD1 (6 bases). The germline gives CDR1 WNHNN, CDR2 SYGVQD (reference sequence). V was pared by 7 bases and J by 4 bases, with 11 bases between. This CDR3 spans 14 amino acids.

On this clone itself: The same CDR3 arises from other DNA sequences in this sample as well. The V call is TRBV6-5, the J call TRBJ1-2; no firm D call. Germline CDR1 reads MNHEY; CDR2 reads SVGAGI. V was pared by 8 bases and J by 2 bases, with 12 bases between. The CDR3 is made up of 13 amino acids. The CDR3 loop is CASSRTENYGYTF. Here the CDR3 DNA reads TGTGCCAGCTCTCGGACGGAAAACTATGGCTACACCTTC.

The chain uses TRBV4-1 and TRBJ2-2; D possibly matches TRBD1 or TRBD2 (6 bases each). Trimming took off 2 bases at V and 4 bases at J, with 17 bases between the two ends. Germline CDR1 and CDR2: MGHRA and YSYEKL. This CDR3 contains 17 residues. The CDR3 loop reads CASSQSSEGGITGELFF. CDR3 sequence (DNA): TGCGCCAGCAGCCAATCCTCAGAAGGGGGGATCACCGGGGAGCTGTTTTTT.

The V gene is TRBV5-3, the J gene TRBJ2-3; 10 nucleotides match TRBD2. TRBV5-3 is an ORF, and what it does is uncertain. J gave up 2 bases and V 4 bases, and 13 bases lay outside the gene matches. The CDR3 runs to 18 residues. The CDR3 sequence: CARSMVRASGGYTDTQYF. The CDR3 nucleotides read TGTGCCAGAAGCATGGTTCGGGCTAGCGGGGGTTACACAGATACGCAGTATTTT.

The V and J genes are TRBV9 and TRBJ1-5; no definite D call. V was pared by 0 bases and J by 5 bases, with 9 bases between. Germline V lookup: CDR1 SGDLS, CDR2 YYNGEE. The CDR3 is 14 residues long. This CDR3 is CASSVGSEDQPQHF. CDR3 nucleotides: TGTGCCAGCAGCGTAGGCTCAGAAGATCAGCCCCAGCATTTT.

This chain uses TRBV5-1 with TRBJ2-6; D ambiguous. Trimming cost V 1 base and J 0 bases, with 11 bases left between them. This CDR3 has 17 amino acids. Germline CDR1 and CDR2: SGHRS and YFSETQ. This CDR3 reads CASSLIVSVSGANVLTF. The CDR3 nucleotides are TGCGCCAGCAGCTTGATAGTCTCGGTCTCTGGGGCCAACGTCCTGACTTTC. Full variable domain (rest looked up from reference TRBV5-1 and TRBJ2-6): KAGVTQTPRYLIKTRGQQVTLSCSPISGHRSVSWYQQTPGQGLQFLFEYFSETQRNKGNFPGRFSGRQFSNSRSEMNVSTLELGDSALYLCASSLIVSVSGANVLTFGAGSRLTVL.

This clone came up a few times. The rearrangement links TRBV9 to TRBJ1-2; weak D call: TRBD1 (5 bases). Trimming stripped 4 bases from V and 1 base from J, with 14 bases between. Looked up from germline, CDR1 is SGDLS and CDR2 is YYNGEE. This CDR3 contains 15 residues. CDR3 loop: CASSPRQTINYGYTF. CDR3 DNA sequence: TGTGCCAGCAGCCCCCGACAGACGATTAACTATGGCTACACCTTC.

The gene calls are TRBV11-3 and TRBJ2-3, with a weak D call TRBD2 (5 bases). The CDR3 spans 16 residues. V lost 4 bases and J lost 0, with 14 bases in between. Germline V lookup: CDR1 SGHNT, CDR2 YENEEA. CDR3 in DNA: TGTGCCAGCAGCTCTGGACTGTTAACTAGCACAGATACGCAGTATTTT. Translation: CASSSGLLTSTDTQYF.

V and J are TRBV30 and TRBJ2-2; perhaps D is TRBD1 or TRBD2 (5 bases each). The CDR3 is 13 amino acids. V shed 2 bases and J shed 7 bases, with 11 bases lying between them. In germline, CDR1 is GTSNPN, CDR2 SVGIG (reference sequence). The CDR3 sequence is CAWSLGEHGELFF. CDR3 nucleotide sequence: TGTGCCTGGAGTTTGGGGGAACACGGGGAGCTGTTTTTT.

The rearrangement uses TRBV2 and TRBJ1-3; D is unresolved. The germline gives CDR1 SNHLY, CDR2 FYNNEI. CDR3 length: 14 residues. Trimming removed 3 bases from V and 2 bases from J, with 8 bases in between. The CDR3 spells CASSDGWAGNTIYF. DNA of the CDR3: TGTGCCAGCAGTGATGGGTGGGCTGGAAACACCATATATTTT.

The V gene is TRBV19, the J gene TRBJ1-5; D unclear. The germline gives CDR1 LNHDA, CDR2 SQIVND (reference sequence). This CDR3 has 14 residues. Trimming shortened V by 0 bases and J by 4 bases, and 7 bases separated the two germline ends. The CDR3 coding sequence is TGTGCCAGTAGTATAGAGGGTCTGAATCAGCCCCAGCATTTT. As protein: CASSIEGLNQPQHF.

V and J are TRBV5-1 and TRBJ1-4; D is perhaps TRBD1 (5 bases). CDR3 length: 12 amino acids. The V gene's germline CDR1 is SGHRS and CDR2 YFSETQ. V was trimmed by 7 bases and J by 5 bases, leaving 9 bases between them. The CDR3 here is CASGAGNEKLFF. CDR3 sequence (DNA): TGCGCCAGCGGGGCAGGGAATGAAAAACTGTTTTTT.

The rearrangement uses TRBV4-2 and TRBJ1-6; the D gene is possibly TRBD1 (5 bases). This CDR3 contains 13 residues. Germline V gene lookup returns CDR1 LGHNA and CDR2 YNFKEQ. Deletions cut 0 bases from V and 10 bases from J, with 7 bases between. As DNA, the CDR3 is TGTGCCAGCAGCCAAGACAGGGACTCACCCCTCCACTTT. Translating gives CASSQDRDSPLHF.

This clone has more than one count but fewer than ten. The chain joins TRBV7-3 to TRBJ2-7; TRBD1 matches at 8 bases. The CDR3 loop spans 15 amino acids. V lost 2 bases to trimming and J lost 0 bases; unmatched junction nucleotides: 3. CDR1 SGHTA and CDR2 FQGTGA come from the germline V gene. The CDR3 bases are TGTGCCAGCAGCTTATATGGGACAGGCTCCTACGAGCAGTACTTC. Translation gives CASSLYGTGSYEQYF.

In DNA form, the CDR3 reads TGTGCCAGCAGCTTATATGGGGCACAGGCGGGCTATGAGCAGTTCTTC. Translated: CASSLYGAQAGYEQFF. The J gene is TRBJ2-1, the V gene TRBV7-3; D assignment may be TRBD1 or TRBD2 (5 bases each). V lost 2 bases, J lost 8 bases, and 19 bases lay in between. The CDR3 contains 16 residues. Germline V gene data show CDR1 as SGHTA and CDR2 as FQGTGA. The variable domain in full, with the rest retrieved from reference TRBV7-3 and TRBJ2-1, is GAGVSQTPSNKVTEKGKYVELRCDPISGHTALYWYRQSLGQGPEFLIYFQGTGAADDSGLPNDRFFAVRPEGSVSTLKIQRTERGDSAVYLCASSLYGAQAGYEQFFGPGTRLTVL.

CDR3 DNA: TGTGCCATCAGTGGTGGGACTAGCACGAGCCCCGGTGAGCAGTTCTTC. This translates into CAISGGTSTSPGEQFF. J is TRBJ2-1 and V is TRBV10-3; 9 bases agree with TRBD2. The CDR3 covers 16 residues. Germline CDR1 ENHRY, CDR2 SYGVKD. The trim removed 4 bases at V and 9 bases at J, leaving 13 bases unmatched.

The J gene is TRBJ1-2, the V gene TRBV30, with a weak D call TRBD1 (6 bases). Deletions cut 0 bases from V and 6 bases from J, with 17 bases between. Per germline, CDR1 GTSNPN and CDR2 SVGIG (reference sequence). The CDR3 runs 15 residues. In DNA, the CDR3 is TGTGCCTGGAGTGTACAAATTAGGCAGGGGAATGGCTACACCTTC. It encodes CAWSVQIRQGNGYTF.

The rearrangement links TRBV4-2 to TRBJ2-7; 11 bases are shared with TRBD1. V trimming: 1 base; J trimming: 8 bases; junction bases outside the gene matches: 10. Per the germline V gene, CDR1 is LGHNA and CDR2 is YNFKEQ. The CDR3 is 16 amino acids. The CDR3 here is CASSQVQRGQGEQQYF. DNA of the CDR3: TGTGCCAGCAGCCAAGTACAAAGGGGACAGGGGGAACAGCAGTACTTC.

DNA of the CDR3: TGTGCCAGCAGTTTAACCCCAATCGGGCAAGAGACCCAGTACTTC. It is translated as CASSLTPIGQETQYF. The J gene is TRBJ2-5, the V gene TRBV27; no firm D call. V was shortened by 2 bases and J by 2 bases, with 12 bases between the two germline ends. The CDR3 is 15 residues long. Germline values: CDR1 MNHEY, CDR2 SMNVEV (reference sequence).

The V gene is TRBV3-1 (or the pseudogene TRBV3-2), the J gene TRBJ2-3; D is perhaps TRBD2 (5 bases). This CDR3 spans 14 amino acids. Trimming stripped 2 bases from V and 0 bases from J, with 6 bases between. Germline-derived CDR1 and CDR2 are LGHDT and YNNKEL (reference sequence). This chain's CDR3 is CASSQRTSTDTQYF. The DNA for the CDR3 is TGTGCCAGCAGCCAACGGACTAGCACAGATACGCAGTATTTT.

CDR3 loop: CASSPGSLSYEQYF. The DNA of the CDR3 is TGTGCCAGCTCACCGGGGAGTCTGAGCTACGAGCAGTACTTC. This sequence joins TRBV18 and TRBJ2-7, with a weak D call TRBD2 (5 bases). V lost 3 bases, J lost 3 bases, and 12 bases lay in between. The CDR3 has 14 amino acids. Germline V gene data show CDR1 as KGHSH and CDR2 as LQKENI.

CDR3 nucleotides: TGCGCCAGCAGCTTGGAAGGCTTCAGGGCGGGCTATGGCTACACCTTC. It translates to CASSLEGFRAGYGYTF. V gene TRBV5-1 combines with J gene TRBJ1-2; maybe TRBD1 (5 bases). CDR1 SGHRS and CDR2 YFSETQ come from the germline V gene. V was shortened by 0 bases and J by 4 bases, with 16 bases between the two germline ends. CDR3 length: 16 residues.

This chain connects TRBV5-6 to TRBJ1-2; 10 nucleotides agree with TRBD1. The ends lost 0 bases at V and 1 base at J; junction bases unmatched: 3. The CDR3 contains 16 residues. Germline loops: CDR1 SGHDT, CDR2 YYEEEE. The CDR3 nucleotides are TGTGCCAGCAGCTTGGCAGGGACAGGGGATAACTATGGCTACACCTTC. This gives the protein CASSLAGTGDNYGYTF.